Presented here are 27 T cell receptor beta chains from one specimen sequenced in a study of early T cells in non-severe SARS-CoV-2 infection. One entry per CDR3 protein, called by TCRdb with MiXCR from the 5' RACE reads. The sample holds 55,000 to 75,000 distinct CDR3 sequences; about 7.7% are singletons and the top ten take about 3.3%. Sample: whole blood. The receptors here all came from an adult who was a healthcare worker with PCR-confirmed SARS-CoV-2 infection or an uninfected control (not recorded which).

The chain carries TRBV20-1 and TRBJ2-2, with D unresolved. CDR1 DFQATT and CDR2 SNEGSKA come from the germline V gene (reference sequence). The CDR3 totals 12 residues. V shed 5 bases and J shed 2 bases, with 6 bases lying between them. CDR3 DNA: TGCAGTGCTCCTGGTAACACCGGGGAGCTGTTTTTT. Encoded protein: CSAPGNTGELFF.

In this sample, this clonotype turned up a few times. The rearrangement links TRBV29-1 to TRBJ1-2; D possibly corresponds to TRBD1 (5 bases). V was trimmed by 4 bases and J by 4 bases, leaving 13 bases between them. Germline V gives CDR1 SQVTM, CDR2 ANQGSEA. The CDR3 consists of 13 residues. DNA for the CDR3: TGCAGCGTTGGAGGCGCCGGGACCTATGGCTACACCTTC. It specifies CSVGGAGTYGYTF.

The sample holds many counts of this clonotype. The chain has TRBV12-3 or TRBV12-4 and TRBJ2-2, with D perhaps TRBD2 (7 bases). The CDR3 contains 16 residues. V lost 5 bases and J lost 5, with 18 bases in between. CDR3 in DNA: TGTGCCAGCAGTCTATCTAGCGGAGGGGGGACCGGGGAGCTGTTTTTT. Protein sequence: CASSLSSGGGTGELFF.

This clonotype has a count of ten or more. As DNA, the CDR3 is TGTGCCAGCAGCCCCCGGACGGACAACACTGAAGCTTTCTTT. Translation: CASSPRTDNTEAFF. The chain carries TRBV9 and TRBJ1-1; D not resolved. Trimming pared 4 bases from V and 2 bases from J, leaving 12 bases between. Germline CDR1 is SGDLS and CDR2 is YYNGEE. This CDR3 contains 14 residues.

This clonotype came up a few times. V gene TRBV20-1 combines with J gene TRBJ1-6; D may be TRBD1 (6 bases). The CDR3 covers 15 residues. Germline assignment: CDR1 DFQATT and CDR2 SNEGSKA (reference sequence). The germline V and J ends were trimmed by 2 bases and 10 bases, with 18 bases remaining between them. This CDR3 reads CSARQGDMGVSPLHF. The CDR3, as DNA: TGCAGTGCTAGACAAGGGGACATGGGCGTGTCACCCCTCCACTTT.

DNA for the CDR3: TGTGCCAGCAGATACTTGAATGAGCAGTTCTTC. Protein: CASRYLNEQFF. V usage is TRBV11-1 and J usage is TRBJ2-1; unclear D gene. Looked up from germline, CDR1 is SGHAT and CDR2 is FQDESV (reference sequence). V was clipped by 6 bases and J by 7 bases, with 7 bases between them. The CDR3 covers 11 residues.

The gene calls are TRBV7-8 and TRBJ2-7; 11 bases map to TRBD2. V lost 1 base and J lost 4; bases outside the gene matches: 9. This CDR3 is 17 amino acids long. Germline V gene data show CDR1 as SGHVS and CDR2 as FQNEAQ. This CDR3 reads CASSLGTSGRMQYEQYF. The CDR3 DNA is TGTGCCAGCAGCTTAGGGACTAGCGGGCGAATGCAGTACGAGCAGTACTTC.

The V call is TRBV7-6, the J call TRBJ2-1, with TRBD2 matching 8 bases. The CDR3 covers 16 residues. Germline V gene lookup returns CDR1 SGHVS and CDR2 FNYEAQ. V gave up 5 bases and J gave up 4 bases; unmatched junction bases: 10. The chain's CDR3 is CASSPQGTSGYNEQFF. CDR3 coding DNA: TGTGCCAGCAGCCCCCAGGGCACTAGCGGTTACAATGAGCAGTTCTTC.

The V call is TRBV20-1, the J call TRBJ2-1; D is unclear. CDR1 and CDR2 from the germline V gene are DFQATT and SNEGSKA (reference sequence). Between the trimmed V and J ends, which lost 0 bases and 6 bases, there was a span of 15 bases. The CDR3 runs to 15 residues. Here the CDR3 DNA reads TGCAGTGCTAGAGATCTCGGCGGAGCTTTCAATGAGCAGTTCTTC. As protein: CSARDLGGAFNEQFF.

In its sample, this clonotype was seen a few times. The rearrangement uses TRBV28 and TRBJ1-6; the D is unclear. Germline loops: CDR1 MDHEN, CDR2 SYDVKM. V was cut by 5 bases and J by 13 bases, with 12 bases left in between. This CDR3 is built from 12 residues. This chain's CDR3 is CASSPPLDPLHF. CDR3 bases: TGTGCCAGCAGTCCCCCCTTAGACCCCCTCCACTTT.

This clonotype was recorded many times. V and J are TRBV29-1 and TRBJ1-1, with 8 bases matching TRBD1. Germline V gene data show CDR1 as SQVTM and CDR2 as ANQGSEA. The CDR3 extends over 13 amino acids. Trimming cost V 6 bases and J 4 bases; bases outside gene matches: 7. CDR3 coding DNA: TGCAGCGTCTCGACAGGGGTGGCCACTGAAGCTTTCTTT. This codes for CSVSTGVATEAFF.

This chain joins TRBV23-1 and TRBJ2-7, with a tentative D call TRBD1 (6 bases). TRBV23-1 is an ORF, and what it does is uncertain. The germline V and J ends were trimmed by 3 bases and 2 bases, with 29 bases remaining between them. The CDR3 runs 20 residues. The CDR3 region is CASSHGTPPGASLGPYEQYF. CDR3 DNA sequence: TGCGCCAGCAGTCACGGGACACCCCCCGGGGCTAGCCTTGGGCCCTACGAGCAGTACTTC.

At least ten counts were recorded for this clonotype. The chain has TRBV7-6 and TRBJ1-1; 10 nucleotides agree with TRBD1. Looked up from germline, CDR1 is SGHVS and CDR2 is FNYEAQ. V gave up 2 bases and J gave up 2 bases; unmatched junction bases: 2. This CDR3 region has 15 residues. This CDR3 is CASSLRDRGNTEAFF. CDR3 bases: TGTGCCAGCAGCTTAAGGGACAGGGGCAACACTGAAGCTTTCTTT.

There are a few counts of this clonotype. This chain joins TRBV11-2 and TRBJ2-5; D is unclear. V lost 2 bases to trimming and J lost 5 bases, with 12 bases between them. The CDR3 spans 14 residues. CDR1 and CDR2 from the germline V gene are SGHAT and FQNNGV. The DNA for the CDR3 is TGTGCCAGCAGCTTAAAACCGCTGGGTGAGACCCAGTACTTC. This codes for CASSLKPLGETQYF.

The rearrangement uses TRBV19 and TRBJ2-2; D not resolved. In germline, CDR1 is LNHDA, CDR2 SQIVND (reference sequence). CDR3 length: 13 residues. Trimming took off 3 bases at V and 6 bases at J, with 8 bases between the two ends. CDR3 DNA: TGTGCCAGTAGTATCGGGCAGCCCGGGGAGCTGTTTTTT. This translates into CASSIGQPGELFF.

At least ten counts were recorded for this clonotype. V and J are TRBV20-1 and TRBJ2-7; TRBD1 matches 9 bases. In germline, CDR1 is DFQATT, CDR2 SNEGSKA (reference sequence). The CDR3 length is 15 residues. V was clipped by 3 bases and J by 1 base; unmatched bases: 7. The CDR3, as DNA: TGCAGTGCTAGGATTTCGGGACAGGGATCCTACGAGCAGTACTTC. Amino acid sequence: CSARISGQGSYEQYF.

The rearrangement uses TRBV5-1 and TRBJ2-2; 9 bases agree with TRBD2. The V gene's germline CDR1 is SGHRS and CDR2 YFSETQ. V dropped 4 bases and J dropped 3; count of bases not matched to a gene: 4. This CDR3 has 15 amino acids. The CDR3 protein is CASSPRLADTGELFF. As DNA, the CDR3 is TGCGCCAGCAGCCCCAGACTAGCGGACACCGGGGAGCTGTTTTTT.

This clonotype appeared many times. The V and J genes are TRBV12-3 or TRBV12-4 and TRBJ2-2; D is perhaps TRBD1 (6 bases). Trimming cost V 6 bases and J 5 bases, with 10 bases left between them. The CDR3 has 13 amino acids. This CDR3 is CASSRTVTGELFF. Written as DNA, the CDR3 is TGTGCCAGCAGCCGGACAGTTACCGGGGAGCTGTTTTTT.

In this sample, this clonotype turned up many times. V usage is TRBV20-1 and J usage is TRBJ1-1, with D perhaps matching TRBD1 (5 bases). The CDR3 extends over 14 amino acids. The germline gives CDR1 DFQATT, CDR2 SNEGSKA (reference sequence). V was pared by 0 bases and J by 2 bases, with 10 bases between. Here the CDR3 DNA reads TGCAGTGCTAGAGAAGGGACCACAAACACTGAAGCTTTCTTT. As protein: CSAREGTTNTEAFF.

This clonotype was counted a few times. The chain is built from TRBV19 and TRBJ2-1, with 7 bases fitting TRBD1. Trimming at V came to 3 bases and at J to 9 bases, leaving 5 bases not matched to a gene. From germline, CDR1 is LNHDA and CDR2 SQIVND (reference sequence). The CDR3 has 13 residues. CDR3 sequence: CASSIDRVGEQFF. For the CDR3, the DNA is TGTGCCAGTAGTATCGACAGGGTTGGTGAGCAGTTCTTC.

This clonotype was recorded at least ten times. V is TRBV9 and J is TRBJ2-7, with 11 bases fitting TRBD2. V was pared by 3 bases and J by 2 bases, with 4 bases of the junction left unmatched. The CDR3 has 15 residues. Germline V lookup: CDR1 SGDLS, CDR2 YYNGEE. The CDR3 sequence is CASSGGLAATYEQYF. The CDR3 region has the DNA TGTGCCAGCAGCGGGGGACTAGCGGCTACCTACGAGCAGTACTTC.

V and J are TRBV6-1 and TRBJ2-3; D is undetermined. The CDR3 is made up of 15 amino acids. Germline loops: CDR1 MNHNS, CDR2 SASEGT. The V gene lost 1 base and the J gene lost 2 bases, with 10 bases spanning the gap. In DNA, the CDR3 is TGTGCCAGCAGTGAAGACCCCGGGTCCACAGATACGCAGTATTTT. Translation: CASSEDPGSTDTQYF.

This clonotype was found many times. J is TRBJ1-3 and V is TRBV29-1; D is unresolved. In germline, CDR1 is SQVTM, CDR2 ANQGSEA. The CDR3 loop spans 15 amino acids. With 5 bases removed from V and 0 bases from J, the gap between germline ends came to 14 bases. In DNA form, the CDR3 reads TGCAGCGTTTCACCCGACACCAGCTCTGGAAACACCATATATTTT. Its protein is CSVSPDTSSGNTIYF.

At least ten counts were recorded for this clonotype. The CDR3 sequence is CASSEIGTRAYF. The CDR3 nucleotides are TGTGCCAGCAGTGAAATTGGGACTAGGGCGTATTTT. The V call is TRBV2, the J call TRBJ2-3; 8 bases are shared with TRBD2. Trimming took 2 bases from V and 14 from J; bases not matched to a gene: 6. This CDR3 comprises 12 residues. Germline V gene lookup returns CDR1 SNHLY and CDR2 FYNNEI.

Ten or more counts support this clonotype. The V call is TRBV4-2, the J call TRBJ2-2; D possibly matches TRBD1 or TRBD2 (6 bases each). The CDR3 sequence is 17 residues long. Per germline, CDR1 LGHNA and CDR2 YNFKEQ. Deletions cut 1 base from V and 6 bases from J, with 18 bases between. The CDR3 here is CASSQAEGGTRAGELFF. In nucleotides, the CDR3 is TGTGCCAGCAGCCAAGCGGAGGGCGGGACAAGGGCCGGGGAGCTGTTTTTT.

This clonotype showed up many times. The chain carries TRBV28 and TRBJ1-5; 10 nucleotides line up with TRBD1. V shed 4 bases, J shed 6 bases, and the junction held 6 bases outside the gene matches. Germline V lookup: CDR1 MDHEN, CDR2 SYDVKM. The CDR3 totals 15 residues. As DNA, the CDR3 is TGTGCCAGCAGTTCCCCGGGACAGGGGCTTCAGCCCCAGCATTTT. It is translated as CASSSPGQGLQPQHF.

Ten or more counts support this clonotype. CDR3 coding DNA: TGTGCCAGCACCTCCGGGGGCCAAAAAACGGGTGGCTACACCTTC. It is translated as CASTSGGQKTGGYTF. The chain couples TRBV28 to TRBJ1-2; tentative D call: TRBD1 (6 bases). Germline CDR1 is MDHEN and CDR2 is SYDVKM. With 7 bases removed from V and 7 bases from J, the gap between germline ends came to 22 bases. The CDR3 covers 15 residues.